What follows is one T cell receptor beta chain and its context. Its antigen remains unknown. The sample is drawn from a study of CXCR3-negative and CXCR3-positive naive CD8 T cells. Per CD8+ T cell subset, triplicate sorts of some 280,000 cells each were done. 5' RACE that incorporated UMI labels was used to prepare the TRB cDNA libraries. TCRdb reprocessed the 5' RACE reads and reports one entry per CDR3 protein, with no DNA. The sample totals about 60,000 distinct CDR3 sequences. General study results and limits: Higher TRB CDR3 hydrophobicity marked CXCR3-positive naive cells relative to CXCR3-negative naive cells.

CDR3 length: 13 residues. Looked up from germline, CDR1 is SGHRS and CDR2 is YFSETQ. The sequence derives from a human donor in good health. Some clones in this sample may be carry-over from other donors' samples. Material for sequencing was naive CXCR3+ CD8+ T cells from blood. The subset was: CD45RO-CCR7+CD27+CD95- naive CD8+ T cells expressing CXCR3 (TNR3+). This chain connects TRBV5-1 to TRBJ1-1; TCRdb lists TRBD1, though no DNA is available to test this call. CDR3 residues: CASSGTGGTEAFF.